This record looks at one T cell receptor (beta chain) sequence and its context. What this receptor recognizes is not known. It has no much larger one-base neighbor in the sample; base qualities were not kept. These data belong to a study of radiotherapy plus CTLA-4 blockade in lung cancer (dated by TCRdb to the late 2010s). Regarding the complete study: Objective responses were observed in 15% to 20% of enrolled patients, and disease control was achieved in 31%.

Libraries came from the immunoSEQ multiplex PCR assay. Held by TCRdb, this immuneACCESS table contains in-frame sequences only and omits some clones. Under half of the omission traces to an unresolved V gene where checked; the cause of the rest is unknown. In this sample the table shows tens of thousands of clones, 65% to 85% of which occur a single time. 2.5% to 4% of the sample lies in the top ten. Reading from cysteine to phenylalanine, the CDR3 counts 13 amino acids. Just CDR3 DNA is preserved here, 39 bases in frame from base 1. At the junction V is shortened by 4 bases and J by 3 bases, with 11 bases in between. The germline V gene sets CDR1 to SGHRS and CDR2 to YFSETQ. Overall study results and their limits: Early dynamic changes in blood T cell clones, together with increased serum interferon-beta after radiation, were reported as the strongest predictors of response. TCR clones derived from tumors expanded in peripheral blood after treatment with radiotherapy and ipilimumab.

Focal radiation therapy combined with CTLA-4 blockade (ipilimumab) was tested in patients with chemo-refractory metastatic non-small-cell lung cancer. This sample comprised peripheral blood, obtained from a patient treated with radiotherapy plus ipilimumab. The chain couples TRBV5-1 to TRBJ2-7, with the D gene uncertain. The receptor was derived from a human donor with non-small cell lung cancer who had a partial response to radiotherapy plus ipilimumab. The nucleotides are TGCGCCAGCAGCCCTACTTCGGTCTACGAGCAGTACTTC. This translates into CASSPTSVYEQYF.